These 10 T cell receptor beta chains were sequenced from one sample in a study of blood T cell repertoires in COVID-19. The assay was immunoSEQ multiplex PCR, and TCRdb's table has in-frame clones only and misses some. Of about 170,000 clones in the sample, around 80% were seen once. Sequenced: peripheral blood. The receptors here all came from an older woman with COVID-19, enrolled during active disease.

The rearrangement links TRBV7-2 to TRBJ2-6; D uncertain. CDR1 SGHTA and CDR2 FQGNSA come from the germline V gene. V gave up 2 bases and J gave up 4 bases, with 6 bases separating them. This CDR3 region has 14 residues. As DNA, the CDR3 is TGTGCCAGCAGCTTATCTACCGGGGCCAACGTCCTGACTTTC. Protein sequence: CASSLSTGANVLTF.

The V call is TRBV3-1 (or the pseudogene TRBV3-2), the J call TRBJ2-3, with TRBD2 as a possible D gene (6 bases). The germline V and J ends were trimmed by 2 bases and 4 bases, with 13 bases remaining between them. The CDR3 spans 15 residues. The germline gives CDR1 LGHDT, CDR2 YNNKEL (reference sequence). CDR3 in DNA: TGTGCCAGCAGCCAACGGGGAGGAGGATCAGATACGCAGTATTTT. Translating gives CASSQRGGGSDTQYF.

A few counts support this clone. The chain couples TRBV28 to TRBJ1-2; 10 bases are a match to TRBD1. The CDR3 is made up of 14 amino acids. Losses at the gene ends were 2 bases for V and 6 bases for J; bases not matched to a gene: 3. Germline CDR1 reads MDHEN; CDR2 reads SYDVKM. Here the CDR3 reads CASSLTDRGHGYTF. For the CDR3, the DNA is TGTGCCAGCAGTTTAACCGACAGGGGGCATGGCTACACCTTC.

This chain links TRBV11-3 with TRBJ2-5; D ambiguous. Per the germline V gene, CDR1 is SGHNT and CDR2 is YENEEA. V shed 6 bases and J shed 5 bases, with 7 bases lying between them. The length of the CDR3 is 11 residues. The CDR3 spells CASSNKETQYF. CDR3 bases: TGTGCCAGCAGTAACAAGGAGACCCAGTACTTC.

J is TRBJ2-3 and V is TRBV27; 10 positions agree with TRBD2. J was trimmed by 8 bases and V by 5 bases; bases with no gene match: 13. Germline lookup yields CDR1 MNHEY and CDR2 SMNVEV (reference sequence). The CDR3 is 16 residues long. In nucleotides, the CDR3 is TGTGCCAGCAGTCAGTCTTTCAGCGGGGGGGCGGGTACGCAGTATTTT. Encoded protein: CASSQSFSGGAGTQYF.

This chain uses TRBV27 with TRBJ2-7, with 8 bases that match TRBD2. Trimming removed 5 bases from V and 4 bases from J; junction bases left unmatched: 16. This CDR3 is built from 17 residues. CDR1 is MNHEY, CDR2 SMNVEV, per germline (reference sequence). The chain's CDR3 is CASSLDPRGGVDYEQYF. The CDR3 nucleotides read TGTGCCAGCAGTCTGGATCCCCGGGGGGGAGTCGATTACGAGCAGTACTTC.

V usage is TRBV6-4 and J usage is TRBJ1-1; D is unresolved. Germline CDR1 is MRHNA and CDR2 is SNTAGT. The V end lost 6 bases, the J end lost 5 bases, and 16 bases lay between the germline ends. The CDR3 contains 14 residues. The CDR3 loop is CASSQQGGDTEAFF. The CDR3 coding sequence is TGTGCCAGCAGCCAACAAGGAGGTGATACTGAAGCTTTCTTT.

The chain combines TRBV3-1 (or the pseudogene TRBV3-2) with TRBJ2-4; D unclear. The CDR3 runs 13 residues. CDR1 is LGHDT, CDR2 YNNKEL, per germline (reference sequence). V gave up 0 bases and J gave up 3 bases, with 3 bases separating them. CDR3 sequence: CASSQDHKNIQYF. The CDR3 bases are TGTGCCAGCAGCCAAGATCACAAAAACATTCAGTACTTC.

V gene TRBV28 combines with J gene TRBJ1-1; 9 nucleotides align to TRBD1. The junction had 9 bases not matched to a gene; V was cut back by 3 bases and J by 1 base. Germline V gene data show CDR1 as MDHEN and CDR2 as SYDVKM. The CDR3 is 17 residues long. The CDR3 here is CASSFVGQGPRNTEAFF. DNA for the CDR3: TGTGCCAGCAGTTTTGTGGGACAGGGACCCCGGAACACTGAAGCTTTCTTT.

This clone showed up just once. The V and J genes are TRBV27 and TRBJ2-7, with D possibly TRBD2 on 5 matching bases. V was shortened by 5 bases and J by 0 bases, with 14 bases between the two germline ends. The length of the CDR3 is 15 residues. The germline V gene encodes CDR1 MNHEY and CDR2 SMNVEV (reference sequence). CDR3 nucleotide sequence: TGTGCCAGCAGTCCGGCGGGCTCCCTCTCCTACGAGCAGTACGTC. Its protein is CASSPAGSLSYEQYV.